These T cell receptor beta chains were read from a single sample in a study of cytomegalovirus exposure and HLA in healthy donors. Generated by immunoSEQ multiplex PCR, the TCRdb table keeps only in-frame clones and is missing some. The sample data list 20,000 or so clones. Sequencing was performed on PBMCs. The receptors here all came from a man aged 55 to 69 in good health and CMV-seropositive. The CDR3 runs from the conserved cysteine through the conserved F or W.

j_call v_call cdr3_aa
TRBJ2-5 TRBV29-1 CSVGAVRQETQYF
TRBJ1-5 TRBV6-6 CASSYSGGNQPQHF
TRBJ2-6 TRBV7-9 CASSPDTNSGANVLTF
TRBJ2-7 TRBV20-1 CSAGATNEQYF
TRBJ2-1 TRBV10-1 CASSAGGPHNEQFF
TRBJ2-5 TRBV5-1 CASSLWGTGENQYF
TRBJ1-2 TRBV19 CASSGGQITTAYAF
TRBJ2-7 TRBV6-5 CASSRDRVVYEQYF
TRBJ1-1 TRBV5-1 CASSPGTANTEAFF
TRBJ1-5 TRBV28 CASSSGGQPQHF
TRBJ1-2 TRBV5-4 CASSFQGTGHYGYTF
TRBJ2-7 TRBV18 CASSPEFREQYF
TRBJ2-5 TRBV5-1 CASSLGDSALETQYF
TRBJ1-1 TRBV30 CAWREGGAEAFF
TRBJ2-2 TRBV4-1 CASSQDRASSGNTGELFF
TRBJ2-7 TRBV4-2 CASSQDLLVPYEQYF
TRBJ1-1 TRBV6-5 CASSFCWGDTEAFF
TRBJ1-2 TRBV6-1 CASSEGQGRYTF
TRBJ1-5 TRBV18 CASSPGGPSNQPQHF
TRBJ1-1 TRBV11-2 CASRRDSGVNTEAFF
TRBJ2-5 TRBV4-2 CASSQGEAASGTQYF
TRBJ2-7 TRBV5-1 CASSRSQTGGVYEQYF
TRBJ2-5 TRBV30 CAWNPGQGGTQYF
TRBJ1-5 TRBV18 CASSQSVRSRNQPQHF
TRBJ2-2 TRBV5-1 CASSGGAGQGDTGELFF